The 27 T cell receptor beta chains listed next were all sequenced from one sample in a study of tumor-infiltrating lymphocytes in primary liver carcinoma. The authors made TCR beta cDNA from approximately 500 ng total RNA with a constant-region primer. ARM-PCR was slightly modified, and three nested multiplex PCR rounds with it gave rise to the TCR beta libraries. In the first two PCR rounds, TRBV1-TRBV30 forward primers were paired with a C-beta reverse primer, and each round lasted roughly 9 cycles. TCRdb analysed the multiplex PCR reads with MiXCR anew, one entry per CDR3 protein. The table has approximately 45,000 distinct CDR3 sequences, around 66% seen once; the top ten hold approximately 19%. Scientists recovered RNA and DNA together from about 21-30 mg of unsorted bulk tissue. Sample: liver tumor tissue from sampling region 2. The subset was: tumor region T2, inferior pole. Receptors were obtained from a man in his forties or fifties with primary liver carcinoma and hepatitis B virus infection.

Comment on this clonotype: One end of the junction fails to match germline, which may point to a read error. The chain uses TRBV6-2 or TRBV6-3 and TRBJ2-1; D gene unclear. This CDR3 comprises 12 residues. Germline-derived CDR1 and CDR2 are MNHEY and SVGEGT. DNA for the CDR3: TGTACCAGCAGTTACGTTGACAATGAGCAGTTCTTC. This translates into CTSSYVDNEQFF.

The chain is built from TRBV29-1 and TRBJ2-7; D is unclear. V dropped 8 bases and J dropped 5 bases, with 16 bases sitting between them. The germline gives CDR1 SQVTM, CDR2 ANQGSEA. The CDR3 runs to 12 residues. For the CDR3, the DNA is TGCAGCATCCTTACCAGTTCCCACGAGCAGTACTTC. Protein sequence: CSILTSSHEQYF.

Worth noting for this clonotype: Germline and junction disagree at one end, which may indicate a read error. The J gene is TRBJ2-7, the V gene TRBV4-3; D possibly uses TRBD1 or TRBD2 (6 bases each). CDR3 length: 15 amino acids. Germline loops: CDR1 LGHNA, CDR2 YSLEER. CDR3 sequence: CASGQDRGAGNEQHF. The CDR3 DNA reads as TGCGCCAGCGGCCAAGATAGGGGGGCTGGAAACGAGCAGCACTTC.

Comments on this clonotype: The CDR3 does not close with the conserved phenylalanine or tryptophan, likely indicating a read error. The chain combines TRBV7-2 with TRBJ2-4; a weak D match, TRBD2 (7 bases). From germline, CDR1 is SGHTA and CDR2 FQGNSA. The CDR3 spans 16 residues. The V gene lost 1 base and the J gene lost 7 bases, with 17 bases spanning the gap. CDR3 loop: CASSLDGGGGKNIQYL. The CDR3 bases are TGTGCCAGCAGCTTAGATGGGGGGGGCGGGAAGAACATTCAGTACCTT.

Notes on this clonotype: A read error may account for a junction end that differs from germline. The chain links TRBV29-1 to TRBJ2-1; D not certain. Looked up from germline, CDR1 is SQVTM and CDR2 is ANQGSEA. The CDR3 sequence is 11 residues long. CDR3 loop: CSVKSYNEQLF. CDR3 coding DNA: TGCAGCGTTAAAAGTTACAATGAACAGCTCTTC.

Points on this clonotype: Mismatch with germline at one junction end may stem from a read error. The chain combines TRBV5-8 with TRBJ2-1; D unresolved. The CDR3 sequence is 12 residues long. CDR1 SGHTS and CDR2 YDEGEE come from the germline V gene. The DNA for the CDR3 is TGTGCCAACAGCTTGGTTCCGAGCGAGCGATTCTTC. Its translation: CANSLVPSERFF.

Details on this clonotype: At one end the junction does not follow the germline gene, possibly because of a read error. This chain uses TRBV12-3 or TRBV12-4 with TRBJ1-1; D unresolved. CDR3 length: 14 residues. This CDR3 is CANSLGLMNTEAFF. For the CDR3, the DNA is TGTGCCAACAGTTTGGGGTTGATGAACACTGAAGCTTTCTTT.

This clonotype was counted ten times or more. The gene calls are TRBV28 and TRBJ2-7; 8 nucleotides match TRBD1. CDR1 is MDHEN and CDR2 is SYDVKM in the germline V gene. This CDR3 is built from 15 residues. The J segment lost 5 bases and the V segment lost 5 bases, leaving 11 bases of the junction unmatched. The CDR3 nucleotides read TGTGCCAGCAGTGAACCAGGACAGGGTCGCAACGAGCAGTACTTC. Translating it yields CASSEPGQGRNEQYF.

The chain combines TRBV5-6 with TRBJ1-4; D gene ambiguous. Trimming took 2 bases from V and 8 from J, leaving 16 bases between them. This CDR3 is built from 15 residues. CDR1 SGHDT and CDR2 YYEEEE come from the germline V gene. The DNA of the CDR3 is TGTGCCAGCAGCTTCGGAGGCATCAGGCACGAAAAACTGTTTTTT. Amino acid sequence: CASSFGGIRHEKLFF.

The chain employs TRBV11-3 and TRBJ2-3, with 7 bases that match TRBD2. The CDR3 has 15 residues. V was clipped by 8 bases and J by 10 bases; unmatched bases: 18. Germline V gene lookup returns CDR1 SGHNT and CDR2 YENEEA. CDR3 bases: TGTGCCAGCTGCCCGGGGGGACTCCAGGGCAGATCGCAGTATTTT. Translation gives CASCPGGLQGRSQYF.

For this clonotype: Given the absence of the conserved phenylalanine or tryptophan at the CDR3 end, a read error is likely. The V call is TRBV11-2, the J call TRBJ2-7; either TRBD1 or TRBD2 may fit D (6 bases each). TRBJ2-1 explains the end of the DNA better; the J call may be wrong. This CDR3 has 12 residues. Germline-derived CDR1 and CDR2 are SGHAT and FQNNGV. The CDR3 sequence: CTSSPGGYEQFL. CDR3 DNA sequence: TGTACCAGCAGTCCCGGGGGCTACGAGCAGTTCCTC.

The chain is built from TRBV12-3 or TRBV12-4 and TRBJ1-5; the D gene is possibly TRBD2 (6 bases). The better agreement between TRBJ2-3 and the DNA end casts doubt on the J call. The CDR3 is 15 amino acids. The CDR3 protein is CASTRGKAINQSQYF. The CDR3 DNA reads as TGTGCCAGCACGCGGGGCAAGGCAATAAATCAGTCCCAGTATTTT.

In this sample, this clonotype turned up many times. This chain joins TRBV5-1 and TRBJ2-2; D uncertain. The V gene lost 5 bases and the J gene lost 2 bases, with 7 bases spanning the gap. The germline CDR1 and CDR2 sequences are SGHRS and YFSETQ. The CDR3 is made up of 13 amino acids. CDR3 bases: TGCGCCAGCAGTCGCGCTAACACCGGGGAGCTGTTTTTT. Protein product: CASSRANTGELFF.

Remarks on this clonotype: It is likely a read error, because the conserved phenylalanine at the end of the CDR3 is missing. Because the CDR3's place on the DNA is in doubt, the DNA is left out and the CDR3 is given as listed by TCRdb. The CDR3 loop is CASGTGGTTEAYL. The gene calls are TRBV6-6 and TRBJ1-1; the table gives TRBD1 as D, unverified against the DNA. Germline V gene sequence: CDR1 MNHNY, CDR2 SVGAGI (reference sequence). The CDR3 totals 13 residues, both ends included.

This chain links TRBV5-1 with TRBJ2-1; D gene unclear. TRBJ2-7 matches the DNA end more closely, so the J call is doubtful. The CDR3 is 13 residues long. Germline V gives CDR1 SGHRS, CDR2 YFSETQ. CDR3 amino acids: CASSLTEVNEQYF. The CDR3 DNA follows: TGCGCCAGCAGCTTAACAGAAGTCAATGAGCAGTACTTC.

The chain has TRBV11-2 and TRBJ2-6, with D possibly matching TRBD2 (6 bases). V was pared by 5 bases and J by 4 bases, with 30 bases between. This CDR3 region has 21 residues. Germline V gene lookup returns CDR1 SGHAT and CDR2 FQNNGV. The CDR3 region has the DNA TGTGCCAGCAGCATGGGGGGAGGCATGGGCATTTCCCTCTCCGGGGCCAACGTCCTGACTTTC. Translated: CASSMGGGMGISLSGANVLTF.

This clonotype was seen just once. The conserved phenylalanine or tryptophan is not found at the CDR3 terminus, so this likely reflects a read error. V and J are TRBV12-3 or TRBV12-4 and TRBJ2-2; 11 nucleotides line up with TRBD2. The CDR3 is 15 residues long. The CDR3 region is CASSGLAGTTGDLFY. DNA of the CDR3: TGTGCCAGCAGTGGACTAGCGGGTACCACCGGGGACCTGTTTTAT.

The rearrangement joins TRBV7-2 to TRBJ1-4, with D possibly TRBD1 on 5 matching bases. This CDR3 spans 15 amino acids. CDR1 and CDR2 from the germline V gene are SGHTA and FQGNSA. The V gene lost 1 base and the J gene lost 7 bases, with 13 bases spanning the gap. CDR3 protein: CASSLEAGSIEKLFF. In nucleotides, the CDR3 is TGTGCCAGCAGCTTAGAGGCAGGGTCGATTGAAAAACTGTTTTTT. The full variable domain, rest sourced from reference TRBV7-2 and TRBJ1-4, is GAGVSQSPSNKVTEKGKDVELRCDPISGHTALYWYRQSLGQGLEFLIYFQGNSAPDKSGLPSDRFSAERTGGSVSTLTIQRTQQEDSAVYLCASSLEAGSIEKLFFGSGTQLSVL.

Regarding this clonotype: One end of the junction is discordant with germline, which a read error may explain. V and J are TRBV6-1 and TRBJ2-1, with 7 bases lining up with TRBD2. Germline assignment: CDR1 MNHNS and CDR2 SASEGT. The CDR3 sequence is 15 residues long. DNA for the CDR3: TGCGCCAGCGGGGTCGAAGGAGTGTCCTACAATGAGGAGTTCTTC. Protein: CASGVEGVSYNEEFF.

As to this clonotype: This may come from a read error, since a much larger clone is one base off. This chain joins TRBV7-9 and TRBJ1-3; D ambiguous. Germline lookup yields CDR1 SEHNR and CDR2 FQNEAQ (reference sequence). The CDR3 runs 13 residues. CDR3: CASSGRTGNTLYF. The CDR3 region has the DNA TGTGCCAGCAGCGGACGTACTGGAAACACCTTATATTTT.

The chain links TRBV28 to TRBJ2-1; TRBD2 aligns across 11 bases. V lost 1 base, J lost 5 bases, and 13 bases stayed unmatched. The CDR3 consists of 19 residues. Per germline, CDR1 MDHEN and CDR2 SYDVKM. CDR3 nucleotides: TGTGCCAGCAGTTTATACGAGTTTCCGGGACTAGCGGAGCACAATGAGCAGTTCTTC. This gives the protein CASSLYEFPGLAEHNEQFF.

As to this clonotype: The junction shows a germline mismatch at one end, possibly a read error. The rearrangement uses TRBV11-3 and TRBJ2-3; no firm D call. The CDR3 covers 14 residues. Germline CDR1 SGHNT, CDR2 YENEEA. The CDR3 sequence is CARSLVSGTDTQYF. Written as DNA, the CDR3 is TGTGCCAGGAGCTTAGTGTCAGGCACAGATACGCAGTATTTT.

In the case of this clonotype: One end of the junction varies from germline; a read error may be responsible. V usage is TRBV10-3 and J usage is TRBJ1-1; 8 nucleotides align to TRBD1. The V gene's germline CDR1 is ENHRY and CDR2 SYGVKD. CDR3 length equals 14 residues. The CDR3: CAISGQGLNTEAIF. The CDR3 DNA sequence: TGTGCCATCAGCGGACAGGGTCTAAACACTGAAGCTATCTTT.

The chain links TRBV28 to TRBJ1-3; TRBD1 is a possible D gene (6 bases). The CDR3 loop spans 14 amino acids. Between the trimmed V and J ends, which lost 2 bases and 10 bases, there was a span of 15 bases. From germline, CDR1 is MDHEN and CDR2 SYDVKM. The CDR3 region is CASSLQGTSDTIYF. DNA of the CDR3: TGTGCCAGCAGTTTACAGGGGACATCTGATACCATATATTTT.

Concerning this clonotype: Compared with germline, one end of the junction differs, possibly owing to a read error. The chain employs TRBV28 and TRBJ2-7, with 7 nucleotides matching TRBD2. This CDR3 comprises 14 residues. CDR1 MDHEN and CDR2 SYDVKM come from the germline V gene. The CDR3 spells CATRKGAGKYEQYF. CDR3 coding DNA: TGTGCCACACGGAAGGGAGCGGGAAAGTACGAACAGTACTTC.

As for this clonotype: Since no conserved phenylalanine or tryptophan closes the CDR3, a read error is the likely cause. The genes are TRBV5-4 and TRBJ2-2, with TRBD2 matching 9 bases. J was trimmed by 7 bases and V by 4 bases; bases with no gene match: 11. The length of the CDR3 is 16 residues. CDR1 and CDR2 (germline): SGHNT, YYREEE (reference sequence). CDR3 nucleotide sequence: TGTGCCAGCAGCCCAACGGGATTAGCGGGAGTCGGGGAGCTGTTTTAT. This encodes CASSPTGLAGVGELFY.

This clonotype was observed a single time. One junction end disagrees with the germline gene, perhaps due to a read error. The genes are TRBV14 and TRBJ1-6; maybe TRBD1 (5 bases). The CDR3 is 14 amino acids. Germline CDR1 is SGHDN and CDR2 is FVKESK. The DNA of the CDR3 is TGTGTCAGCAGCCAAACAGGCCGAAATTCACCCCTCCATTTT. This codes for CVSSQTGRNSPLHF.